This TCR beta chain was recorded in a study of regulatory T cells in long-lasting Graves disease (dated by TCRdb to about 2021). As for the study more broadly: Patients with newly diagnosed Graves' disease had been on antithyroid drugs for under 3 months. A total of 33 samples underwent TCR sequencing: about 13 from persistent and around 20 from newly diagnosed Graves' disease patients. This study used TCR sequencing and RNA sequencing of peripheral blood to compare persistent Graves' disease patients against newly diagnosed Graves' disease patients. The study took place in China and was registered as a clinical trial.

The library relied on multiplex PCR. Instrument on record: Illumina HiSeq 4000. iRepertoire HTBI primers and Arm-PCR amplification of CDR3 regions were used to construct TCR beta libraries. Before sequencing, the PCR products underwent gel purification. The original pipeline was this. A total of fewer than 70 TRBV and some 15 TRBJ segments were identified across samples and were used for gene usage analysis of CDR3 amino acid clonotypes. Filtered high-quality paired reads were merged into contigs using COPE and FqMerger. BLAST was used to align contigs to IMGT TRBV, TRBD and TRBJ reference genes, with CDR3 defined following IMGT. Any clonotype with a frequency above 0.1% was counted as a highly expanded clone. Shannon entropy was used to measure repertoire diversity, and the Gini coefficient was used to measure V-J evenness. Clonotypes shared by more than one individual were considered public. The public reads were quality trimmed at Q25 with fastp and then assembled into clones with MiXCR by TCRdb, keeping productive beta chains. Merged by CDR3 protein, the rows form single entries marked with the most common genes and DNA. The V and J calls shown here were made by TCRdb, not taken from the authors' results. The sample has 450,000 to 600,000 distinct CDR3 sequences on record, under 20% of them singletons. 9% to 15% of the sample belongs to the ten largest clones.

Points the paper makes about the study in general: TRBV28, TRBJ1-2 and TRBJ2-5 were preferentially used in persistent disease, while TRBV20-1 and TRBJ2-1 were favored in newly diagnosed disease. Only peripheral blood was studied, because thyroid tissue, the primary lesion, was inaccessible. Sequencing and analysis were limited to the TCR beta chain. Lower TCR Shannon entropy and fewer highly expanded clones were observed in persistent Graves' disease patients than in newly diagnosed patients, which suggested clonal expansion. The small sample size was acknowledged by the authors as a limitation that may reduce accuracy. Persistent patients shared more public clonotypes among themselves (more than 2,500) than newly diagnosed patients did (about 970).

This clonotype was recorded at least ten times. Its binding antigen is unknown. The input lacks base qualities; no much larger clone sits a single base away. V is reduced by 1 base and J by 5 bases, leaving a spacing of 15 bases between them. The CDR3 spans 15 residues, from the cysteine through the phenylalanine. Just CDR3 DNA is preserved here, 45 bases in frame from base 1. CDR1 and CDR2 are read off the germline V gene as SGHTA and FQGNSA. The label giving this sample's time point can be read as: newly diagnosed GD, antithyroid drugs for less than 3 months. For both TCR sequencing and RNA sequencing, RNA was extracted from PBMCs using TRIzol. Graves' disease was diagnosed according to American Thyroid Association guidelines. The patients came from an endocrinology department in Xi'an, China. From each patient, approximately 9 milliliters of peripheral blood was collected into an EDTA anticoagulant tube. PBMCs were isolated by Ficoll Paque Plus density gradient separation without further T cell sorting. An Agilent 2100 Bioanalyzer and agarose gel were used to assess RNA quality, and a NanoDrop 2000 was used to measure RNA concentration.

In addition, the sample was reused for a study of T cells in Graves' hyperthyroidism and ophthalmopathy. The second publication reports: A patient counted as having stable Graves' hyperthyroidism if no progression to ophthalmopathy occurred over 18 months of follow-up. Hyperthyroidism patients were newly diagnosed, had a disease duration of under 2 months, and were aged 18 to 65 years. Exclusion was applied to patients with uncontrolled infections, other autoimmune diseases, pregnancy or lactation. Diagnoses were based on clinical symptoms, serum thyroxine and TRAb, thyroid ultrasound and orbital computed tomography. A first-round RT-PCR of the TCR CDR3 used the HTBI primer set with the Qiagen OneStep RT-PCR kit. Most expanded thyroid clonotypes (frequency above 0.001) were also detected in blood, suggesting blood repertoires may reflect thyroid immune responses. A 13 V-J signature model separated ophthalmopathy from stable hyperthyroidism, with around 90% sensitivity and roughly 82% specificity in cross-validation and 80%/75% in testing. During validation, the model predicted progression to ophthalmopathy a median of approximately 6.5 months ahead of onset, with 60% to 71% sensitivity and 72.22% specificity. TCR V-J signatures able to tell the groups apart were searched for in a discovery cohort of 90 to 100 patients, of whom 43 had Graves' ophthalmopathy and 57 had stable Graves' hyperthyroidism. Prospective prediction of ophthalmopathy was tested in an independent validation cohort consisting of roughly 20 hyperthyroidism patients and over 15 patients who later progressed to ophthalmopathy. The roughly 100 discovery patients were randomly split 7:3 into training and test sets. In addition, the study compared T-cell repertoires in thyroid tissue and in blood from six Graves' hyperthyroidism patients. Once sampling was done, hyperthyroidism patients were given methimazole at a starting dose of 30 mg daily, whereas ophthalmopathy patients were given high-dose intravenous methylprednisolone. Libraries were constructed in a second round of multiplex PCR, after which size selection and purification were carried out. Paired-end sequencing of the libraries was performed with 100 bp reads on an Illumina HiSeq2000. SOAPnuke was used to process the raw data, throwing out any read that contained adapters or uncalled bases, had a mean Phred below 15, or lacked an exact constant-primer or identifier match. COPE v1.2.5 was used to merge the high-quality paired reads, and each unique nucleotide sequence was defined as a clonotype. MiTCR v1.1 was used to align clonotypes to the IMGT TRBV, TRBD and TRBJ reference segments. Analysis was restricted to V-J combinations with a frequency above 0.0001, which covered about 99% of repertoires. A TCS score was defined as the ratio between F50 (clonal expansion) and ExV (chaos), using BLOSUM62-based TCRdist between CDR3 peptides within each V-J. Welch's t-statistics and random forest reduced just over 500 V-J features to 13, which were used in a naive Bayes classifier (R e1071). No statistical method was used to fix the sample size in advance, and group allocation was not hidden from the investigators. According to the paper, TCR Vbeta CDR3 sequencing was carried out on over 130 peripheral blood samples, which came from approximately 43 ophthalmopathy, approximately 78 hyperthyroidism and roughly 17 progressor patients.

The specimen was peripheral blood mononuclear cells (PBMCs), collected at new diagnosis, from a patient treated with antithyroid drugs. This receptor was obtained from a man between 40 and 49 years old with Graves disease. Donor details come from another sample of the same person, matched by shared clones. The sequence joins TRBV7-2 to TRBJ2-7, with no confident D gene call. This receptor has the CDR3 CASSLEGRAIDEQYF. The nucleotides are TGTGCCAGCAGCTTAGAGGGCCGGGCCATTGACGAGCAGTACTTC.